The text below deals with one T cell receptor beta chain. Its specificity is not known. The sample originates from a study of T cell repertoires in cytomegalovirus infection. Across the whole study: CMV infection and matching HLA type were both indicated by public TCR beta signatures.

There are 18 residues in the CDR3. The V end was cut by 0 bases, the J end by 2 bases, with 19 bases between. TCRdb independently ran MiXCR on the reads; one entry per CDR3 protein. The sample includes 680,000 or so distinct CDR3 sequences, roughly a third of them seen just once. Broader study findings: Clonotype analysis showed dominance of the ex vivo response by HLA-C-restricted CMV-specific TCR beta clonotypes.

This chain connects TRBV12-3 or TRBV12-4 to TRBJ2-5; D possibly corresponds to TRBD1 (6 bases). The sample in question was cultured PBMCs, obtained from culture after CMV antigen stimulation. The TCR comes from a human donor in good health (CMV status not recorded). Some clones in this sample may be carry-over from other donors' samples. The CDR3 sequence: CASSLALGLLDRQETQYF. As DNA, the CDR3 is TGTGCCAGCAGTTTAGCGCTTGGGTTATTGGACAGACAAGAGACCCAGTACTTC.